In its sample, the clone carrying this TCR beta chain was seen a few times. The antigen is unknown. This record comes from a study of CD8 T cells in ankylosing spondylitis. General study results and limits: Clones linked to the disease showed a CD8+ phenotype. They occurred at relatively low frequencies in peripheral blood.

A single record per CDR3 protein comes from TCRdb applying MiXCR to the 5' RACE reads. The table lists under 300,000 distinct CDR3 sequences, 15% to 20% of them singletons, with about a third in the top ten. The sequence derives from a male donor with ankylosing spondylitis or in good health (not recorded which). The specimen sequenced was blood, either unsorted or a sorted T cell fraction (not recorded which).

CDR3 DNA: TGCGCCAGCAGCCAAGGGCGGAGGGGGGAAGATACGCAGTATTTT. Its translation: CASSQGRRGEDTQYF. The rearrangement links TRBV4-1 to TRBJ2-3, with D possibly called TRBD1 or TRBD2 (6 bases each). The CDR3 has 15 amino acids. In germline, CDR1 is MGHRA, CDR2 YSYEKL. Between the trimmed V and J ends, which lost 1 base and 5 bases, there was a span of 13 bases.